The 26 T cell receptor beta chains presented below share a single source sample, sequenced in a study of neurological immune-mediated disorders. TCRdb itself ran the 5' RACE reads through MiXCR, one entry per CDR3 protein. The sample shows 40,000 to 50,000 distinct CDR3 sequences, around 1.9% of them seen only once. Sequenced input: PBMCs. Source of these receptors: a woman aged 35 to 49 with multiple sclerosis.

This clonotype was counted many times. The chain uses TRBV29-1 and TRBJ1-5; 9 bases match TRBD1. The germline V gene encodes CDR1 SQVTM and CDR2 ANQGSEA. The V gene end was trimmed by 4 bases and the J gene end by 7 bases; junction bases not matched to a gene: 2. The CDR3 extends over 12 amino acids. CDR3 loop: CSVATGGQPQHF. The CDR3 DNA follows: TGCAGCGTTGCGACAGGGGGACAGCCCCAGCATTTT.

This clonotype was observed many times. The J gene is TRBJ2-7, the V gene TRBV6-6; D is perhaps TRBD1 (5 bases). Germline assignment: CDR1 MNHNY and CDR2 SVGAGI (reference sequence). There are 12 residues in the CDR3. V shed 7 bases and J shed 4 bases, with 11 bases lying between them. CDR3 loop: CASTPDTYEQYF. In DNA, the CDR3 is TGTGCCAGCACCCCGGACACGTACGAGCAGTACTTC.

Many counts were recorded for this clonotype. This sequence joins TRBV5-6 and TRBJ1-2, with a weak D call TRBD1 (5 bases). The ends were cut back, 4 bases at V and 7 bases at J, with 17 bases in the middle. This CDR3 region has 14 residues. Germline-derived CDR1 and CDR2 are SGHDT and YYEEEE. CDR3 region: CASSPPGTASGYTF. The CDR3 nucleotides read TGTGCCAGCAGCCCCCCGGGGACGGCCAGTGGCTACACCTTC.

Many counts were recorded for this clonotype. The V call is TRBV27, the J call TRBJ1-6, with 8 bases that match TRBD1. Per the germline V gene, CDR1 is MNHEY and CDR2 is SMNVEV (reference sequence). The V segment lost 5 bases and the J segment 9 bases; nucleotides outside the gene matches: 12. CDR3 length: 16 residues. The CDR3 region is CASSETPGGISSPLHF. The DNA for the CDR3 is TGTGCCAGCAGTGAAACCCCAGGGGGCATCAGTTCACCCCTCCACTTT.

This clonotype has at least ten counts. This chain uses TRBV20-1 with TRBJ2-3, with D perhaps TRBD1 or TRBD2 (5 bases each). The CDR3 is 12 residues long. V shed 8 bases and J shed 6 bases, with 15 bases lying between them. Germline-derived CDR1 and CDR2 are DFQATT and SNEGSKA (reference sequence). CDR3 in amino acids: CSPGQHFDTQYF. The CDR3 nucleotides are TGCAGTCCGGGGCAGCATTTCGATACGCAGTATTTT.

This clonotype was seen at least ten times. The chain uses TRBV5-1 and TRBJ2-3; the D gene could be TRBD1 or TRBD2 (6 bases each). V was clipped by 2 bases and J by 5 bases, with 12 bases between them. The CDR3 length is 14 residues. Germline V gene sequence: CDR1 SGHRS, CDR2 YFSETQ. The CDR3 reads CASSFPGAEDTQYF. In DNA, the CDR3 is TGCGCCAGCAGCTTCCCGGGGGCTGAAGATACGCAGTATTTT.

This clonotype occurred many times. This chain uses TRBV10-3 with TRBJ1-2, with unresolved D. In germline, CDR1 is ENHRY, CDR2 SYGVKD. The CDR3 is made up of 14 amino acids. Trimming left V 4 bases short and J 4 bases short, with 13 bases between. The CDR3 loop reads CAISGEAVSYGYTF. The CDR3 nucleotides are TGTGCCATCAGTGGCGAGGCGGTGAGCTATGGCTACACCTTC.

In its sample, this clonotype was seen many times. V gene TRBV7-8 combines with J gene TRBJ1-1, with D possibly matching TRBD1 (5 bases). Germline loops: CDR1 SGHVS, CDR2 FQNEAQ. Trimming left V 0 bases short and J 6 bases short, with 20 bases between. The length of the CDR3 is 17 residues. The CDR3, as DNA: TGTGCCAGCAGCTTAGCAGGAATGGCAGGGCGAAGGGCTGAAGCTTTCTTT. Translation: CASSLAGMAGRRAEAFF.

In its sample, this clonotype was seen many times. V gene TRBV29-1 combines with J gene TRBJ1-1; weak D call: TRBD1 (5 bases). The V gene's germline CDR1 is SQVTM and CDR2 ANQGSEA. CDR3 length: 14 residues. The ends were cut back, 4 bases at V and 3 bases at J, with 15 bases in the middle. This chain's CDR3 is CSVGQVGGDTEAFF. The CDR3 nucleotides are TGCAGCGTTGGGCAGGTCGGAGGGGACACTGAAGCTTTCTTT.

This clonotype was observed at least ten times. This chain connects TRBV24-1 to TRBJ2-3; 10 positions match TRBD1. The CDR3 consists of 15 residues. Germline V gives CDR1 KGHDR, CDR2 SFDVKD. Losses at the gene ends were 7 bases for V and 1 base for J; bases not matched to a gene: 4. The CDR3 loop is CATSLTGGGTDTQYF. The CDR3 DNA reads as TGTGCCACCAGCCTGACAGGGGGCGGCACAGATACGCAGTATTTT.

This clonotype was seen repeatedly, ten times or more. The CDR3 loop reads CASSLQGARNIQYF. The CDR3 DNA is TGTGCCAGCAGTTTACAGGGGGCACGAAACATTCAGTACTTC. J is TRBJ2-4 and V is TRBV12-3 or TRBV12-4; 8 nucleotides match TRBD1. V lost 2 bases and J lost 6; bases outside the gene matches: 3. The CDR3 contains 14 residues.

This clonotype was observed at least ten times. The chain employs TRBV20-1 and TRBJ2-2; TRBD1 matches 10 bases. Germline V gives CDR1 DFQATT, CDR2 SNEGSKA (reference sequence). The ends lost 0 bases at V and 4 bases at J; junction bases unmatched: 5. CDR3 length equals 16 residues. The CDR3 here is CSARERRTGGTGELFF. CDR3 DNA sequence: TGCAGTGCTAGAGAGCGCAGGACAGGGGGCACCGGGGAGCTGTTTTTT.

Many counts were recorded for this clonotype. The V gene is TRBV5-1, the J gene TRBJ1-5, with TRBD1 matching over 7 bases. Germline V lookup: CDR1 SGHRS, CDR2 YFSETQ. With 9 bases clipped from V and 6 bases from J, the junction kept 15 bases outside the gene matches. The length of the CDR3 is 15 residues. The CDR3 sequence is CATSITGVRSQPQHF. CDR3 DNA: TGCGCCACTTCGATTACAGGGGTGAGGAGTCAGCCCCAGCATTTT.

This clonotype was seen at least ten times. The chain links TRBV5-6 to TRBJ1-2, with 8 bases that match TRBD1. The ends lost 8 bases at V and 12 bases at J; junction bases unmatched: 12. This CDR3 spans 12 amino acids. Germline V CDR1 and CDR2: SGHDT, YYEEEE. Here the CDR3 reads CASRTGSSFDTF. CDR3 DNA: TGTGCCAGTAGGACAGGGAGTTCCTTCGACACCTTC.

This clonotype was observed many times. The chain uses TRBV5-1 and TRBJ1-3; D is unresolved. CDR1 and CDR2 (germline): SGHRS, YFSETQ. The CDR3 runs to 14 residues. Between the trimmed V and J ends, which lost 1 base and 2 bases, there was a span of 7 bases. As DNA, the CDR3 is TGCGCCAGCAGCTTGAACAGTGCTGGAAACACCATATATTTT. As protein: CASSLNSAGNTIYF.

This clonotype was observed many times. The CDR3 loop is CASSPGTLRQFF. DNA for the CDR3: TGTGCCAGCAGCCCGGGGACTCTGCGGCAGTTCTTC. The chain employs TRBV7-2 and TRBJ2-1; a possible D gene is TRBD2 (6 bases). V shed 5 bases and J shed 12 bases, with 14 bases lying between them. The CDR3 is made up of 12 amino acids. CDR1 SGHTA and CDR2 FQGNSA come from the germline V gene.

This clonotype has a count of ten or more. This chain connects TRBV7-9 to TRBJ1-5; D is unclear. The CDR3 consists of 14 residues. CDR1 SEHNR and CDR2 FQNEAQ come from the germline V gene (reference sequence). V lost 1 base, J lost 3 bases, and 7 bases lay in between. The CDR3 here is CASSLGTVNQPQHF. CDR3 in DNA: TGTGCCAGCAGCTTAGGTACAGTCAATCAGCCCCAGCATTTT. Complete variable domain (other parts from reference TRBV7-9 and TRBJ1-5): DTGVSQNPRHKITKRGQNVTFRCDPISEHNRLYWYRQTLGQGPEFLTYFQNEAQLEKSRLLSDRFSAERPKGSFSTLEIQRTEQGDSAMYLCASSLGTVNQPQHFGDGTRLSIL.

This clonotype has a count of ten or more. Mismatch with germline at one junction end may stem from a read error. This rearrangement joins TRBV29-1 to TRBJ1-2, with 8 positions matching TRBD1. Looked up from germline, CDR1 is SQVTM and CDR2 is ANQGSEA. This CDR3 comprises 14 residues. The CDR3 nucleotides read TGCAGCGCTGAAAGGACAGGGCCCAACTATGGCTACACCTTC. Its translation: CSAERTGPNYGYTF.

In this sample, this clonotype turned up many times. The chain recombines TRBV20-1 with TRBJ1-6; D uncertain. Germline-derived CDR1 and CDR2 are DFQATT and SNEGSKA (reference sequence). Deletions cut 4 bases from V and 6 bases from J, with 7 bases between. The CDR3 is 12 amino acids. CDR3 protein: CSAKRSNSPLHF. Here the CDR3 DNA reads TGCAGTGCTAAACGGTCTAATTCACCCCTCCACTTT.

This clonotype was seen at least ten times. The chain joins TRBV5-1 to TRBJ2-1; D might be TRBD2 (5 bases). The CDR3 is 15 amino acids. Trimming left V 0 bases short and J 9 bases short, with 16 bases between. The germline gives CDR1 SGHRS, CDR2 YFSETQ. The CDR3 nucleotides read TGCGCCAGCAGCTTGGTTAGACCCGGGGAAGGTGAGCAGTTCTTC. Amino acid sequence: CASSLVRPGEGEQFF.

This clonotype was detected many times. The rearrangement uses TRBV18 and TRBJ2-5, with D possibly matching TRBD2 (6 bases). The CDR3 extends over 13 amino acids. The germline V and J ends were trimmed by 6 bases and 3 bases, with 11 bases remaining between them. The germline CDR1 and CDR2 sequences are KGHSH and LQKENI. CDR3 in DNA: TGTGCCAGCTCTACGGGGGACGAAGAGACCCAGTACTTC. Translated, it gives CASSTGDEETQYF.

This clonotype occurred many times. V and J are TRBV7-2 and TRBJ1-4; unclear D gene. This CDR3 has 15 amino acids. CDR1 SGHTA and CDR2 FQGNSA come from the germline V gene. V was shortened by 4 bases and J by 3 bases, with 12 bases between the two germline ends. CDR3 coding DNA: TGTGCCAGCAGCTCTTACAGCGATTCTAATGAAAAACTGTTTTTT. Its translation is CASSSYSDSNEKLFF.

This clonotype was detected ten times or more. The J gene is TRBJ1-4, the V gene TRBV5-1; 8 bases line up with TRBD1. The trim removed 5 bases at V and 3 bases at J, leaving 9 bases unmatched. From germline, CDR1 is SGHRS and CDR2 YFSETQ. This CDR3 comprises 16 residues. CDR3 residues: CASRTGTGGSNEKLFF. Written as DNA, the CDR3 is TGCGCCAGCAGAACCGGGACAGGAGGCTCTAATGAAAAACTGTTTTTT.

This clonotype was recorded at least ten times. The chain links TRBV20-1 to TRBJ1-2; D perhaps matches TRBD1 (6 bases). Trimming stripped 1 base from V and 9 bases from J, with 9 bases between. Germline V gene sequence: CDR1 DFQATT, CDR2 SNEGSKA (reference sequence). The CDR3 totals 11 residues. CDR3 loop: CSARGDIRYTF. In nucleotides, the CDR3 is TGCAGTGCTAGAGGGGACATCCGCTACACCTTC.

This clonotype occurred many times. This rearrangement joins TRBV12-3 or TRBV12-4 to TRBJ2-2; TRBD2 aligns across 7 bases. The V gene end was trimmed by 4 bases and the J gene end by 1 base; junction bases not matched to a gene: 9. The CDR3 sequence is 17 residues long. The CDR3 sequence: CASSSFGSGVNTGELFF. In DNA, the CDR3 is TGTGCCAGCAGTTCTTTTGGGAGCGGGGTGAACACCGGGGAGCTGTTTTTT.

This clonotype was counted at least ten times. The chain links TRBV11-2 to TRBJ2-2, with 16 positions matching TRBD2. Germline-derived CDR1 and CDR2 are SGHAT and FQNNGV. The trim removed 8 bases at V and 1 base at J, leaving 7 bases unmatched. The CDR3 runs to 18 residues. Here the CDR3 reads CASFPGTSGGVNTGELFF. CDR3 bases: TGTGCCAGCTTTCCCGGGACTAGCGGGGGGGTGAACACCGGGGAGCTGTTTTTT.